This record looks at one T cell receptor beta chain sequence and its context. Its target antigen remains unknown. No base quality information exists; no much larger clone differs at one position. This entry comes from a study of immune heterogeneity within non-small cell lung tumors (dated by TCRdb to 2017 to 2018). Looking at the study overall: By histology, several squamous cell carcinomas, 10 non-squamous carcinomas and 1 tumor not otherwise specified were included. For mutant peptides 8 to 11 amino acids long, netMHCpan-3.0 predicted neoantigen binding to the HLA alleles of each patient. The study combined whole-exome sequencing, RNA-seq and TCR beta repertoire sequencing of multiple spatially distinct regions from each NSCLC tumor to examine intratumoral immune heterogeneity. TCR repertoire analysis included about 60 tumor loci from approximately 16 patients, whereas transcriptome data included only 45 or so loci from more than nine patients. The investigation overall reported the following: Local T-cell repertoire clonality showed a statistically significant but moderate positive correlation with local tumor mutational burden (R roughly 0.35). For the most part, high-frequency TCR beta clonotypes differed from one individual patient to another. Within a patient, identical dominant CDR3B clonotypes were found to recur across loci, yet unique high-frequency clones were also harbored in different tumor locations.

Genomic DNA was extracted from bulk tumor tissue and used as the TCR template, and roughly 560 ng gDNA was amplified per sample. During surgery, multiple biopsies were taken from each primary tumor and placed as far apart as possible within the tumor mass. Patients in the study cohort, which was described as untreated, were newly diagnosed NSCLC cases going through curative surgery. The samples came from about 16 patients with newly diagnosed non-small cell lung cancer who were having surgery intended to be curative. The resected tumor masses were reviewed by two independent pathologists. Only high-quality DNA and RNA samples were carried forward to sequencing. From a lookup of the germline V gene, CDR1 and CDR2 are SGHAT and FQNNGV. At the junction V is shortened by 5 bases and J by 3 bases, with 8 bases in between. From cysteine to phenylalanine, the CDR3 is 12 amino acids long. CDR3 DNA is the only sequence kept; it has 36 bases, read in frame from the first base.

The TCR beta CDR3 region was amplified with a multiplex PCR system, in which a first round of 9 to 11 cycles was run using 32 V-gene forward and 13 J-gene reverse primers. The first PCR round used a QIAGEN Multiplex PCR Kit, and the primer sequences were filed in Chinese patent CN105087789A. Illumina universal primers were added in a second PCR round performed with the Phusion High-Fidelity PCR Kit. Paired-end sequencing of TCR libraries was carried out on the Illumina HiSeq X Ten platform at a read length of 151 bp. The source study handled its data this way. Reads without multiplex PCR primers were removed using Cutadapt, read pairs were merged using PEAR, and CDR3 regions were called using MiXCR with default settings. Shannon entropy measured repertoire diversity, and clonality was calculated as one minus the Shannon entropy divided by the ln of the count of productive unique sequences. Clonotypes present at frequencies of at least 0.5% were defined as dominant or high-frequency T-cell clones. The raw public data were reprocessed by TCRdb itself: fastp quality trimming at Q25, MiXCR clonotype calling, in-frame beta chains only. Merged by CDR3 protein, the rows form single entries marked with the most common genes and DNA. These V and J calls are TCRdb output, not the study's own analysis. The sample table lists approximately 3,200 distinct CDR3 sequences, about 22% of them with a count of one. The ten largest account for 15% to 20% of the sample.

The rearrangement combines TRBV11-2 with TRBJ2-7; a tentative D match to TRBD1 spans 5 bases. This TCR came from a man in his fifties or sixties with non-small cell lung cancer. Sequencing was carried out using lung tumor tissue. The CDR3 reads as follows: CASSTRDYEQYF. The DNA sequence reads TGTGCCAGCAGCACCAGGGACTACGAGCAGTACTTC.